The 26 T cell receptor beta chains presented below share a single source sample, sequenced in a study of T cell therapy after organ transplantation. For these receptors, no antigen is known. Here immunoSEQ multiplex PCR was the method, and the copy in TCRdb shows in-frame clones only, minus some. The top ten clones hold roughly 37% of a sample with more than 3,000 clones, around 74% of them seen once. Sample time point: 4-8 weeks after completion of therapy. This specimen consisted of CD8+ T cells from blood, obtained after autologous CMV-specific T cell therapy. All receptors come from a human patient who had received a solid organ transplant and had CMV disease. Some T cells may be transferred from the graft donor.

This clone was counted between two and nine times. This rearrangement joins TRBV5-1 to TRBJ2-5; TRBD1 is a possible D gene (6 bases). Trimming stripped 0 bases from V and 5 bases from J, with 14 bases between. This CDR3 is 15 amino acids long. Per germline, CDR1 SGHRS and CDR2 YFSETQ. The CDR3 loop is CASSLGRGSLETQYF. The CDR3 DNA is TGCGCCAGCAGCTTGGGTAGGGGGAGTCTCGAGACCCAGTACTTC.

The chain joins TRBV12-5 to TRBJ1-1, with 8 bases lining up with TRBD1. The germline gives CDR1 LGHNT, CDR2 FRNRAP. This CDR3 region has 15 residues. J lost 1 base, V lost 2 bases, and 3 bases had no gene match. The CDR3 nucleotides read TGTGCTAGTGGTTTGTTCCAGGGGGCGAACACTGAAGCTTTCTTT. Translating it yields CASGLFQGANTEAFF.

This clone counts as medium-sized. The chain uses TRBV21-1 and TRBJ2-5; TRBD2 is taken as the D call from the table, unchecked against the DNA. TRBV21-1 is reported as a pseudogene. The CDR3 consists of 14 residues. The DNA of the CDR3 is TGTGCCAGCAGTTCCGAGGGTCCTAAAGAGACCCAGTACTTC. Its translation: CASSSEGPKETQYF.

Here the CDR3 reads CASRGQTENLSGANVLTF. The DNA of the CDR3 is TGTGCCAGCCGAGGACAGACGGAAAACCTTTCTGGGGCCAACGTCCTGACTTTC. This sequence joins TRBV2 and TRBJ2-6; possibly TRBD1 for D (6 bases). This CDR3 spans 18 amino acids. V was clipped by 8 bases and J by 1 base, with 21 bases between them. The V gene's germline CDR1 is SNHLY and CDR2 FYNNEI.

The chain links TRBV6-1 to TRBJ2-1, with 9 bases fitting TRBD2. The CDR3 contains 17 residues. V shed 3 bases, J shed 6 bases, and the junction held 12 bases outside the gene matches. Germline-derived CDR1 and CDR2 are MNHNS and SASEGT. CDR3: CASSDQAGGSGSNEQFF. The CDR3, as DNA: TGTGCCAGCAGTGACCAAGCGGGAGGCTCAGGGAGCAATGAGCAGTTCTTC.

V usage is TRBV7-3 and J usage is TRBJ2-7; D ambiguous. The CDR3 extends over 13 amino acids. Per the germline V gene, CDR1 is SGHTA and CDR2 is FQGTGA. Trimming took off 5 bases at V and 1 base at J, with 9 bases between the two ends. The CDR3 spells CASSQGPSYEQYV. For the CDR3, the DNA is TGTGCCAGCAGCCAAGGACCTTCCTACGAGCAGTACGTC.

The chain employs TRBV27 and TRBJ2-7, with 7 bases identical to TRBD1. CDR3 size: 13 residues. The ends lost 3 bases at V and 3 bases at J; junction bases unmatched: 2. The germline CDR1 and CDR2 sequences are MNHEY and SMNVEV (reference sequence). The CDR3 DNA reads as TGTGCCAGCAGTTTGGGACAGTACTACGAGCAGTACTTC. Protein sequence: CASSLGQYYEQYF.

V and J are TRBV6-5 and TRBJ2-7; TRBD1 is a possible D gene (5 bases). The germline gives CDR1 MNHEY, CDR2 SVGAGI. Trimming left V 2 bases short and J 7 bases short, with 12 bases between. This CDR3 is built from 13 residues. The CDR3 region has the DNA TGTGCCAGCAGTTACGACAGTGCTTTGGAGCAGTACTTC. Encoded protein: CASSYDSALEQYF.

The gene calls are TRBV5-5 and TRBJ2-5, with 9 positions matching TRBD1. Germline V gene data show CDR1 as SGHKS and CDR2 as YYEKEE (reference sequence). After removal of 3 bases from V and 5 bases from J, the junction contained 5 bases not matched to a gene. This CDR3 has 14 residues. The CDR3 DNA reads TGTGCCAGCAGCTCGGACAGGGGTGAGGAGACCCAGTACTTC. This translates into CASSSDRGEETQYF.

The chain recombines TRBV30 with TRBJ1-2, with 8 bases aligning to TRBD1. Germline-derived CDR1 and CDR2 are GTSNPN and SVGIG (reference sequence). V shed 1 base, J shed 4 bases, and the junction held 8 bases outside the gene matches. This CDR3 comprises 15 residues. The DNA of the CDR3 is TGTGCCTGGAGTGGGGGGACAGGACGCTTCTATGGCTACACCTTC. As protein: CAWSGGTGRFYGYTF.

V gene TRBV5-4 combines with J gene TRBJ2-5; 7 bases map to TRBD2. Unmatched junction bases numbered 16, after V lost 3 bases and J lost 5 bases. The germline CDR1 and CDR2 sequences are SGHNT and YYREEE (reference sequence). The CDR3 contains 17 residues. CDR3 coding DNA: TGTGCCAGCAGCTCACCCACTAGTATGCGGGGGTTGGAGACCCAGTACTTC. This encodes CASSSPTSMRGLETQYF.

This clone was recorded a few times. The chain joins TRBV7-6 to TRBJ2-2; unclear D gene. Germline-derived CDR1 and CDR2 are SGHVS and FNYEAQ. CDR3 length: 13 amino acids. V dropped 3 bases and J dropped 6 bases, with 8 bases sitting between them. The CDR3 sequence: CASSLNDAGELFF. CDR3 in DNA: TGTGCCAGCAGCTTGAATGATGCCGGGGAGCTGTTTTTT.

The CDR3 sequence: CASSYPSGSEAFF. In nucleotides, the CDR3 is TGTGCCAGCAGTTACCCGTCGGGTTCTGAAGCTTTCTTT. V usage is TRBV6-5 and J usage is TRBJ1-1; D is ambiguous. Trimming left V 2 bases short and J 6 bases short, with 10 bases between. The CDR3 extends over 13 amino acids. The germline V gene encodes CDR1 MNHEY and CDR2 SVGAGI.

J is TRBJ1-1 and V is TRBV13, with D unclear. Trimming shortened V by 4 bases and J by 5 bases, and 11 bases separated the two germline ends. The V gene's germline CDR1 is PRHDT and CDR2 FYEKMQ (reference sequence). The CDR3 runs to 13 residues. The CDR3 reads CASSSPLGTEAFF. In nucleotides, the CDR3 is TGTGCCAGCAGCTCCCCTTTAGGGACTGAAGCTTTCTTT.

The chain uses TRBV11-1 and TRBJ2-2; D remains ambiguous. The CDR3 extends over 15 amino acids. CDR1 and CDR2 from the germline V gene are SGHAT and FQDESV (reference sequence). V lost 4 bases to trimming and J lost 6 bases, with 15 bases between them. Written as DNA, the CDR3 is TGTGCCAGCAGCTCGATATCTGGGGTATCCGGGGAGCTGTTTTTT. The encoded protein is CASSSISGVSGELFF.

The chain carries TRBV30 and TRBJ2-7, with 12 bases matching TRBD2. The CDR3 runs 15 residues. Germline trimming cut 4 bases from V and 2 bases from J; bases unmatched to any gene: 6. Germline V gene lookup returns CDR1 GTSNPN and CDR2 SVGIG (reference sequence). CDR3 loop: CAWTLLAGGTYEQYF. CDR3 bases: TGTGCCTGGACGCTACTAGCGGGAGGAACCTACGAGCAGTACTTC.

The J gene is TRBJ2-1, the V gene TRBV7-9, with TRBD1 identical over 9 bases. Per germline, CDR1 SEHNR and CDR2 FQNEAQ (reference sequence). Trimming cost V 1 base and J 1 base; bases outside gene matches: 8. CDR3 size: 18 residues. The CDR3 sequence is CASSLVFGTGRSYNEQFF. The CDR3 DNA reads TGTGCCAGCAGCTTAGTTTTCGGGACAGGGCGATCCTACAATGAGCAGTTCTTC.

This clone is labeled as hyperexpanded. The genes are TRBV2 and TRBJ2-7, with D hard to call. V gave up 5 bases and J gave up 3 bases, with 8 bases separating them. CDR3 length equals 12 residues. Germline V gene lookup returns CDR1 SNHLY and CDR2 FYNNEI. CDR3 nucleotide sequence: TGTGCCAGCAGTTATAGGGACTACGAGCAGTACTTC. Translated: CASSYRDYEQYF.

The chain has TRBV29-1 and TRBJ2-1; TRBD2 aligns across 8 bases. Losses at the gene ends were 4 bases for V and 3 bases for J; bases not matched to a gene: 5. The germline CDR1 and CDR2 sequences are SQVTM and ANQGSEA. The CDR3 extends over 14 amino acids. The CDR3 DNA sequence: TGCAGCGTTGGACTCGGGGGGGACTACAATGAGCAGTTCTTC. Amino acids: CSVGLGGDYNEQFF.

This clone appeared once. For the CDR3, the DNA is TGTGCCAGCAGTTACTCGACAGGGACTGAAGCTTTCTTT. Translating gives CASSYSTGTEAFF. This chain joins TRBV6-6 and TRBJ1-1; 7 bases map to TRBD1. With 0 bases clipped from V and 5 bases from J, the junction kept 0 bases outside the gene matches. Germline-derived CDR1 and CDR2 are MNHNY and SVGAGI (reference sequence). This CDR3 has 13 amino acids.

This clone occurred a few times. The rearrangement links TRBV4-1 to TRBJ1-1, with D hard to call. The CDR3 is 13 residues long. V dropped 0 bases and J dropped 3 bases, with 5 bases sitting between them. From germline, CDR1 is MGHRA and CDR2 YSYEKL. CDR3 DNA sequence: TGCGCCAGCAGCCAAGATTCTCACACTGAAGCTTTCTTT. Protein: CASSQDSHTEAFF.

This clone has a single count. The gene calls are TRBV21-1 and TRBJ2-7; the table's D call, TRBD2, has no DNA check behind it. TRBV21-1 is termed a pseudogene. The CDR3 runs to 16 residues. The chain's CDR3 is CASTNWSRGLFYEQYV. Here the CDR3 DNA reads TGTGCCAGCACCAACTGGAGTAGAGGACTATTCTACGAGCAGTACGTC.

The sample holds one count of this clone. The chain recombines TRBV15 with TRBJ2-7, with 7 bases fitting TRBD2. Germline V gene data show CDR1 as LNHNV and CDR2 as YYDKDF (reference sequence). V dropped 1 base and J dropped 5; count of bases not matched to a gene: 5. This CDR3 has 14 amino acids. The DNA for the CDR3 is TGTGCCACCAGCAGAGTCGGAGCGGGGAACGAGCAGTACTTC. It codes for CATSRVGAGNEQYF.

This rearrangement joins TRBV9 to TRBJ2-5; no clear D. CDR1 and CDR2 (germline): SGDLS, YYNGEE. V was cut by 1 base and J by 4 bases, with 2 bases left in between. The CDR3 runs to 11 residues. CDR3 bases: TGTGCCAGCAGCGTAAGAGAGACCCAGTACTTC. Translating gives CASSVRETQYF.

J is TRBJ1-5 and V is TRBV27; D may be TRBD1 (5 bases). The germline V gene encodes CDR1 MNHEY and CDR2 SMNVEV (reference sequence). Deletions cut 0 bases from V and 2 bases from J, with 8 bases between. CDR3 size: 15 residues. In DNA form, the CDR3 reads TGTGCCAGCAGTTTATCCAGGGTAGGCAATCAGCCCCAGCATTTT. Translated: CASSLSRVGNQPQHF.

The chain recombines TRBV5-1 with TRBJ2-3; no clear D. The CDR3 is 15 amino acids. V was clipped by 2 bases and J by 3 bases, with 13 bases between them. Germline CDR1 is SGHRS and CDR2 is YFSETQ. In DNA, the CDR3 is TGCGCCAGCAGCTTAGAAGGGTTCGGGACAGATACGCAGTATTTT. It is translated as CASSLEGFGTDTQYF.